This T cell receptor (beta chain) was obtained from a study of T cells in Graves' hyperthyroidism and ophthalmopathy. Whole-study results and caveats: Stable hyperthyroidism was told apart from ophthalmopathy by a model built on 13 V-J features. Ophthalmopathy, which appeared later, was predicted by the model a median approximately six months before onset.

TCR beta CDR3 regions were amplified from RNA transcripts. HTBI primers were used for first-round RT-PCR of the TCR CDR3. MiXCR, run by TCRdb on the multiplex PCR reads, gives a single entry per CDR3 protein. This sample has 300,000 to 400,000 distinct CDR3 sequences, with approximately 18% found just once. Together with thyroid ultrasound, orbital computed tomography, serum thyroxine and TRAb, clinical symptoms were used for diagnoses. Fresh peripheral blood, 8 to 10 ml of it, supplied the PBMCs. This clonotype has more than one count but fewer than ten. Its antigen is unknown. This CDR3 spans 15 amino acids. The V gene's germline CDR1 is SGDLS and CDR2 YYNGEE. Trimming left V 3 bases short and J 0 bases short, with 12 bases between.

The chain couples TRBV9 to TRBJ1-2; D possibly corresponds to TRBD1 (5 bases). This clonotype originated in a woman aged 45-65 years with Graves' hyperthyroidism. The specimen sequenced was blood. The CDR3 region is CASSAGQPANYGYTF. The CDR3 DNA reads as TGTGCCAGCAGCGCTGGACAACCAGCTAACTATGGCTACACCTTC.